This T cell receptor beta chain was profiled in a study of blood T cell repertoires in COVID-19 (dated by TCRdb to 2018 to 2020). At the level of the whole study: The collaborator samples originated in the United States, Italy and Spain and spanned the acute and convalescent phases of COVID-19. The prospective study material was composed of cDNA or gDNA derived from T cells, B-cell-depleted T cells, or PBMCs. The dataset comprised deeply sampled blood TCRbeta repertoires from subjects exposed to, actively infected with, or recovered from COVID-19. The repertoires were made available in a free public database intended to serve as a resource for research on the immune response to SARS-CoV-2. The samples were drawn from the first 160 participants of the ongoing ImmuneRACE study and from 1,254 subjects provided by 6 global collaborators. Sample metadata almost always included a de-identified subject ID, COVID-19 status, age in years and sex. Where available, HLA class I and class II types were obtained from metadata supplied by the sample provider rather than from assay-based typing. Results the study describes overall, beyond this receptor: The amount of clinical and demographic metadata varied by source and participant and was provided uncurated.

This clone was seen more than once but under ten times. Its antigen target is currently unknown. No much larger clone exists at a distance of one base, and base qualities are not known. In the prospective study, participants were roughly 18 to 95 years old, resided in fewer than 25 geographic areas of the United States, and were enrolled through a virtual design. In the prospective study, participants were assigned to cohorts based on the clinical history participants reported in a screening survey and a study questionnaire. In the prospective study, whole blood, serum and a nasopharyngeal or oropharyngeal swab were collected from each participant by mobile phlebotomists. Prospective study participants could optionally give additional blood draws and questionnaires over a roughly 2-month period. Before DNA extraction, blood samples from the prospective study were shipped at room temperature or frozen.

The immunoSEQ Assay, a bias-controlled multiplex PCR, was used to amplify TCRbeta CDR3 regions from genomic DNA. On the authors' methods: The number of nucleated cells in each sample was estimated by amplification of reference gene primers within the assay. Sequence reads were collapsed and filtered to measure the absolute abundance of every unique TCRbeta CDR3 rearrangement. For each sample, productive Simpson clonality was calculated by taking the square root of Simpson's diversity index across productive rearrangements. TCRdb took this table from immuneACCESS and kept in-frame rearrangements with V and J called. Such tables lack part of the clones; where checked against another copy, unresolved V genes explain under half of the gap, and the rest is unexplained. That table furnishes V, J and clone size, whereas the DNA furnished D and trimming. This sample is represented by about 400,000 clones; 70% to 90% of them were singletons. The leading ten clones occupy under 2.5% of the sample.

There are 14 amino acids in the CDR3, from cysteine to phenylalanine inclusive. Of the read, only the CDR3 DNA is kept; its 42 bases are in frame from base 1. Between the V and J ends, shortened by 6 bases and 5 bases respectively, the junction contains 16 bases. The germline V gene specifies MNHEY as CDR1 and SVGAGI as CDR2. The receptor was derived from a woman younger than 35 with acute COVID-19. The chain uses TRBV6-5 and TRBJ1-2, and possibly TRBD1, on 6 matching bases. The material sequenced was PBMCs or T cells enriched from blood (not recorded which). CDR3 sequence: CASRRGSDRYGYTF. The sequenced DNA: TGTGCCAGCAGAAGGGGGTCGGATCGGTATGGCTACACCTTC.